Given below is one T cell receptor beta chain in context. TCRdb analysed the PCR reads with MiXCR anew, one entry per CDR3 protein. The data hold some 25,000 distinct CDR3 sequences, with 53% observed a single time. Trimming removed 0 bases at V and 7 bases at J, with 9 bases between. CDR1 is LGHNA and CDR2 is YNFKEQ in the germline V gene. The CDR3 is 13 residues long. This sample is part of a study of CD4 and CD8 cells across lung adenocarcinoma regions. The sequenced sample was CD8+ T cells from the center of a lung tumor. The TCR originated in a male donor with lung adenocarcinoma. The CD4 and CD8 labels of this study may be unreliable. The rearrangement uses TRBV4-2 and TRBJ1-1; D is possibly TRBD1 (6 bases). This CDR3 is CASSQEQGVEAFF. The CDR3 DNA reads TGTGCCAGCAGCCAAGAACAGGGTGTTGAAGCTTTCTTT.